The clone carrying this T cell receptor (beta chain) was seen a few times. This entry is derived from a study of early T cells in non-severe SARS-CoV-2 infection. Trimming took 2 bases from V and 4 from J; bases not matched to a gene: 4. This CDR3 spans 15 amino acids. CDR1 MNHNS and CDR2 SASEGT come from the germline V gene. Each cDNA molecule carried a unique molecular identifier. MiXCR, applied by TCRdb to the 5' RACE reads, yields one record per CDR3 protein. The sample has roughly 51,000 distinct CDR3 sequences, under 7.5% seen once. Sequencing was done on a sample of whole blood. The chain joins TRBV6-1 to TRBJ1-5; TRBD1 matches 8 bases. The clonotype originates from an adult who was a healthcare worker with PCR-confirmed SARS-CoV-2 infection or an uninfected control (not recorded which). Here the CDR3 reads CASSELWTGNQPQHF. The CDR3 DNA sequence: TGTGCCAGCAGTGAACTTTGGACAGGGAATCAGCCCCAGCATTTT.